This TCR beta chain appears in the sequencing data of a study of cytomegalovirus exposure and HLA in healthy donors. Study-level results: Among the sequence variants, a highly shared cluster was likely an artifact of sequencing. It was taken for granted in presence/absence analyses that sequencing depth across donors was roughly uniform.

Germline CDR1 is SGDLS and CDR2 is YYNGEE. Trimming took off 4 bases at V and 1 base at J, with 7 bases between the two ends. The CDR3 extends over 13 amino acids. The PCR made use of 60 Vbeta and 13 Jbeta primers. Clones were read by immunoSEQ multiplex PCR, and TCRdb kept only the in-frame ones, dropping some. The repertoire holds around 140,000 clones, with more than 75% as singletons. With regard to this clone: Its antigen is unknown.

Sequencing was carried out using PBMCs. The V and J genes are TRBV9 and TRBJ2-3; no firm D call. The sequence came from a woman in her forties or fifties in good health and CMV-seropositive. Written as DNA, the CDR3 is TGTGCCAGCAGCACCAGTGGCACAGATACGCAGTATTTT. Its translation is CASSTSGTDTQYF.